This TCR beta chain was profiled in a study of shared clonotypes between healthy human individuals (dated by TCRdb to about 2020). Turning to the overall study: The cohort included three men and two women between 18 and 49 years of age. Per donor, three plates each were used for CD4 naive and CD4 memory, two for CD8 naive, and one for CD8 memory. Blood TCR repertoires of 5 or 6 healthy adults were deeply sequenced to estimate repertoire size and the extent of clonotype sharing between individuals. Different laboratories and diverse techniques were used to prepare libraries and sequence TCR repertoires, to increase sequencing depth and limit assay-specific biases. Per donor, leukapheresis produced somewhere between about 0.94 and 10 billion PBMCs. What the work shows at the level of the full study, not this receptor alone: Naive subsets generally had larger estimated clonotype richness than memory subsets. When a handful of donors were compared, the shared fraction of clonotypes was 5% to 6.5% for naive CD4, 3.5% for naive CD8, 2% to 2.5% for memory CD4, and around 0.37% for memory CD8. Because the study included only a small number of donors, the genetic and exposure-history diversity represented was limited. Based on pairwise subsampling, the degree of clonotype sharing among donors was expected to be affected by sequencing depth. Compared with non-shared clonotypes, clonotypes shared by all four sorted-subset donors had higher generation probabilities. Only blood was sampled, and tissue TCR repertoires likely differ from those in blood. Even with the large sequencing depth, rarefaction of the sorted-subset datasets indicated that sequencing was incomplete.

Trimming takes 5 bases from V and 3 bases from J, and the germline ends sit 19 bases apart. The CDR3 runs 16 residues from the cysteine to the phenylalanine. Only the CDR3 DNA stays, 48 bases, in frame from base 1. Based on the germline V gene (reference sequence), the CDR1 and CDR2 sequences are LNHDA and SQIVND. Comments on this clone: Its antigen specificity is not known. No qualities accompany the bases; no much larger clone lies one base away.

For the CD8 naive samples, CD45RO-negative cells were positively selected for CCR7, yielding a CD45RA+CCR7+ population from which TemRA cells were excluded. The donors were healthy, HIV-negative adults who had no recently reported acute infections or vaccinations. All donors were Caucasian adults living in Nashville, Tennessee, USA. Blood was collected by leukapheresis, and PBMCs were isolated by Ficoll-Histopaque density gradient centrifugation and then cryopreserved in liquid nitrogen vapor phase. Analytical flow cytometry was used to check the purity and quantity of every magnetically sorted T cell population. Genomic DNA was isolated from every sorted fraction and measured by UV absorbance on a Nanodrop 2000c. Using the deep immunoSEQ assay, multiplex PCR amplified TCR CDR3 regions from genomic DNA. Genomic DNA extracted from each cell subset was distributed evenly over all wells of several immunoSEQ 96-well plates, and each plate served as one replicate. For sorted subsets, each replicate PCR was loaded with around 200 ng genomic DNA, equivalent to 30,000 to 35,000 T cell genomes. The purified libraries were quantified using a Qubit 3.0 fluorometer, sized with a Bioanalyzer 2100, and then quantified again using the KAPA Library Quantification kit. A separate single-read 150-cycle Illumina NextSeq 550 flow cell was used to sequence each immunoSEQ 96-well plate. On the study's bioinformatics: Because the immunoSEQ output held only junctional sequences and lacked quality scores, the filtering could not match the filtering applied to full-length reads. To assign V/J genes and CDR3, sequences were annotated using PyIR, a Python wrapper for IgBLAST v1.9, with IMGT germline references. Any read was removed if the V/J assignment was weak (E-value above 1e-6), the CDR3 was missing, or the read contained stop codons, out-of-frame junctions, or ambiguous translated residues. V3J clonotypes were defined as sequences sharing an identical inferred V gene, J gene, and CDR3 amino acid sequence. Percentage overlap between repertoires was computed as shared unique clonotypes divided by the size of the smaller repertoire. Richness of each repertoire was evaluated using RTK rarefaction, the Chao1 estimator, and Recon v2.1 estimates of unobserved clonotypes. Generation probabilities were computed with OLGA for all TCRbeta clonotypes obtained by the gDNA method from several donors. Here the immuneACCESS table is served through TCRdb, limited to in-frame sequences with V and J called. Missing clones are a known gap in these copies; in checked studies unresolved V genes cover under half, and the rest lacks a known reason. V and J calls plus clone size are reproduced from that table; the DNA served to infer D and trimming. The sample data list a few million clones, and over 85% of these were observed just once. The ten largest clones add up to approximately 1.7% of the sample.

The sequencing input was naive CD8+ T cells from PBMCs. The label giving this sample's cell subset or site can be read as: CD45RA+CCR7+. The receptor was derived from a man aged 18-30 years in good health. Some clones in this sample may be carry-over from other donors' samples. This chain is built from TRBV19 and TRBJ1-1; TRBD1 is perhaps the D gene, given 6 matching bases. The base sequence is TGTGCCAGTAGTGTTCCCCAACCCGGGGGCTACACTGAAGCTTTCTTT. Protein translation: CASSVPQPGGYTEAFF.